This T cell receptor (beta chain) was recovered during a study of T cells in Graves' hyperthyroidism and ophthalmopathy. The study, taken as a whole, reports: In the analysis, a 13 V-J model separated ophthalmopathy from stable hyperthyroidism.

The CDR3 consists of 14 residues. Germline CDR1 and CDR2: MNHEY and SMNVEV (reference sequence). The V end was cut by 4 bases, the J end by 7 bases, with 14 bases between. Each diagnosis was grounded in clinical symptoms, serum thyroxine and TRAb, thyroid ultrasound, and orbital computed tomography. An approximately 9.4 ml volume of fresh peripheral blood provided the PBMCs. Points on this clonotype: What it recognizes is unknown.

Amplified TCR beta CDR3 regions derived from RNA transcripts. First-round RT-PCR of the TCR CDR3 relied on the HTBI primer set. TCRdb re-called the multiplex PCR reads through MiXCR, storing one row per CDR3 protein. Here the sample spans more than 550,000 distinct CDR3 sequences, 15% to 20% being singletons. This receptor was taken from a man aged 45 to 65 with Graves' hyperthyroidism. What was sequenced was blood. This rearrangement joins TRBV27 to TRBJ2-1, with D possibly TRBD1 on 6 matching bases. For the CDR3, the DNA is TGTGCCAGCAGTTCGTTTAACAGGGTGAATGAGCAGTTCTTC. Translated: CASSSFNRVNEQFF.